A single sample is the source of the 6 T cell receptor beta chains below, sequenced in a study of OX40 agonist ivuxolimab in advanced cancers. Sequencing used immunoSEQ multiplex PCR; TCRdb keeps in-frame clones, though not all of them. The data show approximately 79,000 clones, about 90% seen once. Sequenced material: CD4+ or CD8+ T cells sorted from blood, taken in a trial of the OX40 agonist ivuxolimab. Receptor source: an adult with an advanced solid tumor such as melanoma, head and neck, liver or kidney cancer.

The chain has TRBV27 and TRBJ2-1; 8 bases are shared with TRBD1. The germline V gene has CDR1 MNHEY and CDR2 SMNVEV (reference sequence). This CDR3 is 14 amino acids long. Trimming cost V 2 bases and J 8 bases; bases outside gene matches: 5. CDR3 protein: CASSLLPGGHEQFF. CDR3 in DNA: TGTGCCAGCAGTTTACTCCCAGGGGGCCATGAGCAGTTCTTC.

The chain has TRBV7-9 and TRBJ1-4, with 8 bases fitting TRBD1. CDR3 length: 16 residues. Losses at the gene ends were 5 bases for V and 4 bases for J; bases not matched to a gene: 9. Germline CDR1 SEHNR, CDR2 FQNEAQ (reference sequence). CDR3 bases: TGTGCCAGCAGCCTTCAACAGGGGGTTATTAATGAAAAACTGTTTTTT. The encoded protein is CASSLQQGVINEKLFF. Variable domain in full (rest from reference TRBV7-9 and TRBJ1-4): DTGVSQNPRHKITKRGQNVTFRCDPISEHNRLYWYRQTLGQGPEFLTYFQNEAQLEKSRLLSDRFSAERPKGSFSTLEIQRTEQGDSAMYLCASSLQQGVINEKLFFGSGTQLSVL.

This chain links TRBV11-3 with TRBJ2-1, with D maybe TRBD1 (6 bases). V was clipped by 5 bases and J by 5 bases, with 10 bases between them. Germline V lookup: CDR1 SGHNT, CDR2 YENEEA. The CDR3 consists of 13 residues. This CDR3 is CASSPDRHNEQFF. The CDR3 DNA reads TGTGCCAGCAGCCCCGACAGGCACAATGAGCAGTTCTTC.

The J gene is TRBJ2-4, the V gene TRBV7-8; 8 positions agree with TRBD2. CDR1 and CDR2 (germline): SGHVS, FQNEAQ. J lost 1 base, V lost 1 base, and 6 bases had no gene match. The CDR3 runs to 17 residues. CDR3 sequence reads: CASSLVGSGAAKNIQYF. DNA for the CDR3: TGTGCCAGCAGCTTAGTAGGTAGCGGGGCTGCCAAAAACATTCAGTACTTC.

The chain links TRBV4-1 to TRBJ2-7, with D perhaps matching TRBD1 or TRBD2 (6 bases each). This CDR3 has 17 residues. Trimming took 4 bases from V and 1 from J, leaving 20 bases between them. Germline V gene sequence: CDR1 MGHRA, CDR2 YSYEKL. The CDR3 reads CASSPLRGGPISYEQYF. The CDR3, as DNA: TGCGCCAGCAGCCCGCTACGAGGGGGGCCAATTTCCTACGAGCAGTACTTC.

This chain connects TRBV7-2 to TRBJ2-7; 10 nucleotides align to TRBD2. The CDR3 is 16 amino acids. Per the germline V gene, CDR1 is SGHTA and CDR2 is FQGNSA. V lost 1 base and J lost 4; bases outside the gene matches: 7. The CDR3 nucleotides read TGTGCCAGCAGCTTAGGACTAGCGGGTGGGGCATACGAGCAGTACTTC. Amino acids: CASSLGLAGGAYEQYF. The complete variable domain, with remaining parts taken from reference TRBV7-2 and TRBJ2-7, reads GAGVSQSPSNKVTEKGKDVELRCDPISGHTALYWYRQSLGQGLEFLIYFQGNSAPDKSGLPSDRFSAERTGGSVSTLTIQRTQQEDSAVYLCASSLGLAGGAYEQYFGPGTRLTVT.